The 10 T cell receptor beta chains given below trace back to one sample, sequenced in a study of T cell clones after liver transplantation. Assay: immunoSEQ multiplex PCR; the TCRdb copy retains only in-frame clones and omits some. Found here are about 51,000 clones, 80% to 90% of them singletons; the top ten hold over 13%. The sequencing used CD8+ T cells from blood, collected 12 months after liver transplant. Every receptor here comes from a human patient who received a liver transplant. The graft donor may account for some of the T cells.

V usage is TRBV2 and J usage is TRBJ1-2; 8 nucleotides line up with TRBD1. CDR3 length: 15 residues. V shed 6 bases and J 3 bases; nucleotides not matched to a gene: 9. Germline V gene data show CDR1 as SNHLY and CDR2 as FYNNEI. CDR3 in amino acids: CASRIGAGGDYGYTF. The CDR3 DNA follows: TGTGCCAGCAGGATAGGAGCAGGGGGCGACTATGGCTACACCTTC. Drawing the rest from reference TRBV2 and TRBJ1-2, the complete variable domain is EPEVTQTPSHQVTQMGQEVILRCVPISNHLYFYWYRQILGQKVEFLVSFYNNEISEKSEIFDDQFSVERPDGSNFTLKIRSTKLEDSAMYFCASRIGAGGDYGYTFGSGTRLTVV.

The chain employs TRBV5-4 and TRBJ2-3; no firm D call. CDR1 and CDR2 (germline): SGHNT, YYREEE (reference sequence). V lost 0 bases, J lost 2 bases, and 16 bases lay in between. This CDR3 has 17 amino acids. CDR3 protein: CASSLVSAVPHTDTQYF. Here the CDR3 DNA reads TGTGCCAGCAGCTTGGTTTCTGCGGTTCCCCACACAGATACGCAGTATTTT.

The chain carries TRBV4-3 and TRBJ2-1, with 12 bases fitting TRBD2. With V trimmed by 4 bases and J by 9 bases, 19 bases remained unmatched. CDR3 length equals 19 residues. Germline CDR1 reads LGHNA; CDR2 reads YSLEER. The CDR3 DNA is TGCGCCAGCAGCCCCAGACTAGCGGGAGAAGTCGCAGGCCCCAGTGAGCAGTTCTTC. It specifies CASSPRLAGEVAGPSEQFF.

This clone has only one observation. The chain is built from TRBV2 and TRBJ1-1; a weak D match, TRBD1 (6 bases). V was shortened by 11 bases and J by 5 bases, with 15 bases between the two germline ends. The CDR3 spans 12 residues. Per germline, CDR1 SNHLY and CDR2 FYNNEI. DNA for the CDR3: TGTGCCGTAGACAGGTTCGGGACTGAAGCTTTCTTT. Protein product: CAVDRFGTEAFF.

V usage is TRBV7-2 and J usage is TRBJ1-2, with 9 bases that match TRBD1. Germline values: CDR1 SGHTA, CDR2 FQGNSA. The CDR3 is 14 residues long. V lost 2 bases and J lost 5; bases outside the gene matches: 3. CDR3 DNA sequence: TGTGCCAGCAGCTTAACAGGGGGCGTTTATGGCTACACCTTC. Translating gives CASSLTGGVYGYTF.

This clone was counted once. CDR3 protein: CASGRRDRVGANVLTF. For the CDR3, the DNA is TGTGCCAGCGGACGACGGGACAGGGTTGGGGCCAACGTCCTGACTTTC. The chain joins TRBV21-1 to TRBJ2-6; the table's D call, TRBD1, has no DNA check behind it. TRBV21-1 is a known pseudogene. CDR3 length equals 16 residues.

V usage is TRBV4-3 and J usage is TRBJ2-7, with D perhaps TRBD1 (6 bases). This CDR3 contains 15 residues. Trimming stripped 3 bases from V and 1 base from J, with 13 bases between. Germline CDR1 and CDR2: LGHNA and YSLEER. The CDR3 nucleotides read TGCGCCAGCAGCCAGAGGACAGAGCCATCCTACGAGCAGTACTTC. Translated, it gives CASSQRTEPSYEQYF.

The CDR3 region is CASSGNGTPYEQYF. The CDR3 coding sequence is TGTGCCAGCAGTGGGAACGGGACACCCTACGAGCAGTACTTC. The chain links TRBV2 to TRBJ2-7, with D tentatively TRBD1 (6 bases). V was clipped by 4 bases and J by 2 bases, with 12 bases between them. The CDR3 sequence is 14 residues long. Looked up from germline, CDR1 is SNHLY and CDR2 is FYNNEI.

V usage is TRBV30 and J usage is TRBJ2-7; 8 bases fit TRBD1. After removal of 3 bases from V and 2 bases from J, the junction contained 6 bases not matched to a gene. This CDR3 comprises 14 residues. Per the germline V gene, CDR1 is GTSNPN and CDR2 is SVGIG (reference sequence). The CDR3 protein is CAWRATGAPYEQYF. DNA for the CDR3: TGTGCCTGGAGGGCGACAGGGGCGCCCTACGAGCAGTACTTC.

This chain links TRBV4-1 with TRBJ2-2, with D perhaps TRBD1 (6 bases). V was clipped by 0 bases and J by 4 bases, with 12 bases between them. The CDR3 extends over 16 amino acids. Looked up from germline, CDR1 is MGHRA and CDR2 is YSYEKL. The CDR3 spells CASSQEHRESTGELFF. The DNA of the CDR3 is TGCGCCAGCAGCCAAGAGCACAGGGAATCCACCGGGGAGCTGTTTTTT.